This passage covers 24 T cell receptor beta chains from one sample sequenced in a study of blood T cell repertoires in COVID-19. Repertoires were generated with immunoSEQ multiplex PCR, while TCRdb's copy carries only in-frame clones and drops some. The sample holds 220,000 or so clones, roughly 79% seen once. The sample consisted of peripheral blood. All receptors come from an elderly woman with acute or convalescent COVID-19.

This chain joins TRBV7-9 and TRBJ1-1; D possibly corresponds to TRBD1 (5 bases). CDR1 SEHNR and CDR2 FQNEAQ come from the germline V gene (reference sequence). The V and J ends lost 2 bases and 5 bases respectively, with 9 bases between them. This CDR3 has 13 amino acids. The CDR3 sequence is CASSLIPGTEAFF. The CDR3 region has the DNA TGTGCCAGCAGCTTAATACCAGGGACTGAAGCTTTCTTT.

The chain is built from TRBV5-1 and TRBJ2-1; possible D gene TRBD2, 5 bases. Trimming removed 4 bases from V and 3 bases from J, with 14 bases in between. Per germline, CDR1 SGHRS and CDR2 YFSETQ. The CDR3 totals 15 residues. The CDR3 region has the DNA TGCGCCAGCAGCGTTGGAAGCGGTATCTACAATGAGCAGTTCTTC. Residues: CASSVGSGIYNEQFF.

The CDR3 here is CAGEGGVLNYGYTF. CDR3 nucleotides: TGTGCCGGGGAGGGGGGCGTTCTGAACTATGGCTACACCTTC. V is TRBV7-9 and J is TRBJ1-2, with D possibly TRBD1 on 6 matching bases. The CDR3 spans 14 residues. V was clipped by 11 bases and J by 2 bases, with 18 bases between them. Germline V lookup: CDR1 SEHNR, CDR2 FQNEAQ (reference sequence).

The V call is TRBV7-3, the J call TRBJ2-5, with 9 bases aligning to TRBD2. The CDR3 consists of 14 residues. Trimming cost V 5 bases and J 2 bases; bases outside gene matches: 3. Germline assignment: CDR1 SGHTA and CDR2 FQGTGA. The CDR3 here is CASSAGLAQETQYF. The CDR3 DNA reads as TGTGCCAGCAGCGCCGGACTAGCGCAAGAGACCCAGTACTTC.

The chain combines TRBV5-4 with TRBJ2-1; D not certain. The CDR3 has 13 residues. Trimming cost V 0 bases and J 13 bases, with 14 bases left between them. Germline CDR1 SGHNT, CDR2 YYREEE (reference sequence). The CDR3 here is CASSLAPSGGQFF. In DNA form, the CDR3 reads TGTGCCAGCAGCTTGGCTCCTAGTGGTGGTCAGTTCTTC. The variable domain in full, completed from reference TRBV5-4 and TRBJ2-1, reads ETGVTQSPTHLIKTRGQQVTLRCSSQSGHNTVSWYQQALGQGPQFIFQYYREEENGRGNFPPRFSGLQFPNYSSELNVNALELDDSALYLCASSLAPSGGQFFGPGTRLTVL.

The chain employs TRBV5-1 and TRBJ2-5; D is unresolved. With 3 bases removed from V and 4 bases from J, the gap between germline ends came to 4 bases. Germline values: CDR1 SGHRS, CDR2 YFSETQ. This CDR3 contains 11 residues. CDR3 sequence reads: CASSSGETQYF. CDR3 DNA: TGCGCCAGCAGCTCGGGAGAGACCCAGTACTTC.

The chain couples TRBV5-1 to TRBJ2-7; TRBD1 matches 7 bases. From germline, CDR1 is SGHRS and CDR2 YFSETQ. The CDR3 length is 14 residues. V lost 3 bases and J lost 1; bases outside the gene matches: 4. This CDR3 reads CASSYRDSSYEQYF. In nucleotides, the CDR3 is TGCGCCAGCAGCTACCGGGACAGTTCCTACGAGCAGTACTTC.

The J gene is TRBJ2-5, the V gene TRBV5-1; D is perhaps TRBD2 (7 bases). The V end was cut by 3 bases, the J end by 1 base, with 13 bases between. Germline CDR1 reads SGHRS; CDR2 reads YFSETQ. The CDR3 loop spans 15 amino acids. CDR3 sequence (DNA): TGCGCCAGCAGCTCTGGGGGCGGGGGCCAAGAGACCCAGTACTTC. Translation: CASSSGGGGQETQYF. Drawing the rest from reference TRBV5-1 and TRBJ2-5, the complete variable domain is KAGVTQTPRYLIKTRGQQVTLSCSPISGHRSVSWYQQTPGQGLQFLFEYFSETQRNKGNFPGRFSGRQFSNSRSEMNVSTLELGDSALYLCASSSGGGGQETQYFGPGTRLLVL.

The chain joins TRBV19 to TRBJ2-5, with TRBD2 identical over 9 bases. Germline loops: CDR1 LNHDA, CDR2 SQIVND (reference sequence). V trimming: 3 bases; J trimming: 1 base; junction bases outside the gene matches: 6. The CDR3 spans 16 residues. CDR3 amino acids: CASSIRGGVIQETQYF. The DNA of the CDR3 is TGTGCCAGTAGTATCCGCGGGGGGGTTATCCAAGAGACCCAGTACTTC.

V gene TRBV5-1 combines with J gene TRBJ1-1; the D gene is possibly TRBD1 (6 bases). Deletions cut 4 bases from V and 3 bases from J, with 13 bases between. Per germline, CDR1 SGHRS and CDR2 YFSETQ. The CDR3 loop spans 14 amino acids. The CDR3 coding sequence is TGCGCCAGCAGCACAACAGGGTTGGACACTGAAGCTTTCTTT. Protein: CASSTTGLDTEAFF.

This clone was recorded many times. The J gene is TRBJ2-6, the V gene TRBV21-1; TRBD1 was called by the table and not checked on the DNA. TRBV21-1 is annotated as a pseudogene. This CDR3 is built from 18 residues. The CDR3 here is CASSKPPSRVGGANVLTF. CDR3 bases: TGTGCCAGCAGCAAACCCCCGTCCAGGGTAGGTGGGGCCAACGTCCTGACTTTC.

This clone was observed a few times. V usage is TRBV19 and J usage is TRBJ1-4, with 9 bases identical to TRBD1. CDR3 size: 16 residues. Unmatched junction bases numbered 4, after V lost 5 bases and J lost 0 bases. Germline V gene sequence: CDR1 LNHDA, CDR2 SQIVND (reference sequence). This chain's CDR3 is CASSGRTGATNEKLFF. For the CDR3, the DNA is TGTGCCAGTAGTGGGCGGACAGGGGCAACTAATGAAAAACTGTTTTTT. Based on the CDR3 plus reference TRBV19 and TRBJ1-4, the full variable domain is DGGITQSPKYLFRKEGQNVTLSCEQNLNHDAMYWYRQDPGQGLRLIYYSQIVNDFQKGDIAEGYSVSREKKESFPLTVTSAQKNPTAFYLCASSGRTGATNEKLFFGSGTQLSVL.

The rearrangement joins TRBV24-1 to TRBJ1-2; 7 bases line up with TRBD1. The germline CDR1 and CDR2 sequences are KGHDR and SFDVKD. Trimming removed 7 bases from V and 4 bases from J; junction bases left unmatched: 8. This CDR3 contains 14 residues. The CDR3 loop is CATSQGEASYGYTF. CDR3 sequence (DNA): TGTGCCACCAGCCAGGGGGAGGCGAGCTATGGCTACACCTTC.

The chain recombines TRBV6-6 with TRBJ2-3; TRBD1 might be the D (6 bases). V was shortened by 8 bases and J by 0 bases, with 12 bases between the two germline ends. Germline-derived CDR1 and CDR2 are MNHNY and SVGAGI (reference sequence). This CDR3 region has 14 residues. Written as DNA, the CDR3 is TGTGCCAGCGTTCAGGGGTCTAGCACAGATACGCAGTATTTT. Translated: CASVQGSSTDTQYF.

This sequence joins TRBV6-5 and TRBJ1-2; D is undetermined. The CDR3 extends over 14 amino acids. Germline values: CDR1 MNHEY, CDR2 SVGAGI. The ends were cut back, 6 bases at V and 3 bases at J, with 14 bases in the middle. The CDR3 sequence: CASRRGVGDYGYTF. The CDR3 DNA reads TGTGCCAGCAGGCGGGGAGTAGGCGACTATGGCTACACCTTC.

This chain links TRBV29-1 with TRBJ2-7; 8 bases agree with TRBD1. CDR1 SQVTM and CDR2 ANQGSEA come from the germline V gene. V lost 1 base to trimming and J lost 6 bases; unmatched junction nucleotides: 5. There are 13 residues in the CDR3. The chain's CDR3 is CSVEGTGKGEQYF. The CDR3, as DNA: TGCAGCGTTGAAGGGACAGGGAAGGGCGAGCAGTACTTC.

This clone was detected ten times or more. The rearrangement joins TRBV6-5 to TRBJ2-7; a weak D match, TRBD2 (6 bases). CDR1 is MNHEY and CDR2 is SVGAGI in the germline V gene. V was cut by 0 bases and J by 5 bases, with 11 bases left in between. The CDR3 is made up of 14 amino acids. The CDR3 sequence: CASSYSNGGNEQYF. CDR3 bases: TGTGCCAGCAGTTACTCGAATGGGGGGAACGAGCAGTACTTC.

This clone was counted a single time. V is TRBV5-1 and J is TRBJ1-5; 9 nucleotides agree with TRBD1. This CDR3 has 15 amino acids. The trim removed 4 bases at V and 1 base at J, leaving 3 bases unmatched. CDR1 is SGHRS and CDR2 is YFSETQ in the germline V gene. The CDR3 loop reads CASSVGQGSNQPQHF. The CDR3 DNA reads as TGCGCCAGCAGCGTCGGACAGGGGAGCAATCAGCCCCAGCATTTT.

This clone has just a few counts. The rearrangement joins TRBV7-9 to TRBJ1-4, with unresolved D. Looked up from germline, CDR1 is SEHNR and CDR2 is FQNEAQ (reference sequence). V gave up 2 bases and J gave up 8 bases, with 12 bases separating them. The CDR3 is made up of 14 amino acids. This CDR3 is CASSLTGIGEKLFF. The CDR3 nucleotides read TGTGCCAGCAGCTTAACGGGGATAGGGGAAAAACTGTTTTTT. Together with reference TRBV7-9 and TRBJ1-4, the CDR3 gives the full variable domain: DTGVSQNPRHKITKRGQNVTFRCDPISEHNRLYWYRQTLGQGPEFLTYFQNEAQLEKSRLLSDRFSAERPKGSFSTLEIQRTEQGDSAMYLCASSLTGIGEKLFFGSGTQLSVL.

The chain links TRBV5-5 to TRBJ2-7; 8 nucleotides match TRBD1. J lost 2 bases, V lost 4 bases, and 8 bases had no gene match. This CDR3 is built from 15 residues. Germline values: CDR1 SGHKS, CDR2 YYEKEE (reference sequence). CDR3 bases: TGTGCCAGCAGCAATACAGGGGGTAGACCCTACGAGCAGTACTTC. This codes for CASSNTGGRPYEQYF.

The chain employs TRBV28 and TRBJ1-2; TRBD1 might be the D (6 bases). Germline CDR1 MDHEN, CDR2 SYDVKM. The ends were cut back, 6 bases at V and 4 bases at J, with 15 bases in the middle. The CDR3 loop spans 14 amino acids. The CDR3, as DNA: TGTGCCAGCAGCTGGACAGCCGTAGCCTATGGCTACACCTTC. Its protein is CASSWTAVAYGYTF.

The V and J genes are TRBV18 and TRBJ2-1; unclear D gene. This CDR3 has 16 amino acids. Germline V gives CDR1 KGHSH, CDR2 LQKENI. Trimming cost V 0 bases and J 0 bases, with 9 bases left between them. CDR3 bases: TGTGCCAGCTCACCACCCGCGGCTAGCTCCTACAATGAGCAGTTCTTC. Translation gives CASSPPAASSYNEQFF.

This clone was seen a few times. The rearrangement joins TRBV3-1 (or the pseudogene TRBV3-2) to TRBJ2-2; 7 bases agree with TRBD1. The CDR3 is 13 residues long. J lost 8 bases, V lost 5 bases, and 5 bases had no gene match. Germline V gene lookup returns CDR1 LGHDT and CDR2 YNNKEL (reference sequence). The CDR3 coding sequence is TGTGCCAGCAGCTTCGGACAGGCGGGGGAGCTGTTTTTT. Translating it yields CASSFGQAGELFF.

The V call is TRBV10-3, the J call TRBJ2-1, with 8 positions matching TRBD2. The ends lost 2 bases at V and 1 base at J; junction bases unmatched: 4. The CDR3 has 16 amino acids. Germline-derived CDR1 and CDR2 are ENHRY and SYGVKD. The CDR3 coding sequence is TGTGCCATCAGTGAGGGAGCGGGAGTATCCTACAATGAGCAGTTCTTC. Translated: CAISEGAGVSYNEQFF.